These 22 T cell receptor beta chains were sequenced from one sample in a study of CD8+CD57+ T cells in acquired aplastic anemia. The template used for profiling TCR beta VDJ and CDR3 was genomic DNA. TCRdb re-derived calls from the reads in MiXCR, one entry per CDR3 protein. The sample has approximately 300,000 distinct CDR3 sequences, approximately 57% seen once. An expansion of CD8+CD57+ cells by flow cytometry had been shown in patients chosen for sequencing. Material for sequencing was sorted CD4+, CD8+, or CD8+CD57+ T cells (not recorded which) from PBMCs. Receptor source: a human donor with aplastic anemia.

This chain links TRBV4-2 with TRBJ1-1; D gene uncertain. The CDR3 runs to 15 residues. V dropped 0 bases and J dropped 7 bases, with 15 bases sitting between them. Looked up from germline, CDR1 is LGHNA and CDR2 is YNFKEQ. CDR3 in DNA: TGTGCCAGCAGCCAAGACCCGCGTGCTGACCTTGAAGCTTTCTTT. This gives the protein CASSQDPRADLEAFF.

This chain joins TRBV12-3 or TRBV12-4 and TRBJ1-5; no clear D. V lost 2 bases and J 1 base, leaving 9 bases between the germline ends. The CDR3 runs to 15 residues. CDR3 coding DNA: TGTGCCAGCAGTTTAAATCTGGACAGCAATCAGCCCCAGCATTTT. Translating it yields CASSLNLDSNQPQHF.

This clonotype was found a few times. The chain couples TRBV10-3 to TRBJ2-1; 10 bases agree with TRBD2. The CDR3 totals 18 residues. V shed 3 bases and J 9 bases; nucleotides not matched to a gene: 17. Germline values: CDR1 ENHRY, CDR2 SYGVKD. CDR3: CAISDPPGSGRVKSEQFF. CDR3 coding DNA: TGTGCCATCAGTGACCCCCCGGGGAGCGGGAGGGTAAAGAGTGAGCAGTTCTTC.

The chain couples TRBV14 to TRBJ2-7; 12 nucleotides agree with TRBD2. The CDR3 totals 14 residues. Germline V gene sequence: CDR1 SGHDN, CDR2 FVKESK. V trimming: 6 bases; J trimming: 6 bases; junction bases outside the gene matches: 6. The CDR3 here is CASSRLAGVIEQYF. CDR3 coding DNA: TGTGCCAGCAGTCGACTAGCGGGAGTAATCGAGCAGTACTTC.

This clonotype was counted many times. The V gene is TRBV5-4, the J gene TRBJ2-3; D possibly corresponds to TRBD1 (6 bases). The CDR3 is 15 amino acids. CDR1 and CDR2 from the germline V gene are SGHNT and YYREEE (reference sequence). The germline V and J ends were trimmed by 4 bases and 3 bases, with 15 bases remaining between them. The CDR3 region is CASSPQGTGTDTQYF. CDR3 nucleotides: TGTGCCAGCAGCCCACAGGGTACGGGAACAGATACGCAGTATTTT. Using reference TRBV5-4 and TRBJ2-3 for the parts outside the CDR3, the full variable domain is ETGVTQSPTHLIKTRGQQVTLRCSSQSGHNTVSWYQQALGQGPQFIFQYYREEENGRGNFPPRFSGLQFPNYSSELNVNALELDDSALYLCASSPQGTGTDTQYFGPGTRLTVL.

This clonotype was counted between two and nine times. The rearrangement uses TRBV20-1 and TRBJ2-2, with D maybe TRBD2 (6 bases). The germline CDR1 and CDR2 sequences are DFQATT and SNEGSKA (reference sequence). Trimming took 0 bases from V and 3 from J, leaving 14 bases between them. The CDR3 sequence is 16 residues long. For the CDR3, the DNA is TGCAGTGCTAGAGATGCCCTCCGCGGGGACACCGGGGAGCTGTTTTTT. It yields the protein CSARDALRGDTGELFF.

A few counts support this clonotype. The junction departs from the called germline gene at one end, perhaps through a read error. The V and J genes are TRBV7-7 and TRBJ2-5, with 7 nucleotides matching TRBD2. The CDR3 is 14 amino acids. Per germline, CDR1 SSHAT and CDR2 FNYEAQ (reference sequence). The CDR3 protein is CASSLKGRVETQYF. The CDR3 bases are TGTGCTAGCAGCTTAAAGGGGAGGGTGGAGACCCAGTACTTC. Full variable domain (remainder filled in from reference TRBV7-7 and TRBJ2-5): GAGVSQSPRYKVTKRGQDVTLRCDPISSHATLYWYQQALGQGPEFLTYFNYEAQPDKSGLPSDRFSAERPEGSISTLTIQRTEQRDSAMYRCASSLKGRVETQYFGPGTRLLVL.

This chain uses TRBV19 with TRBJ2-7; 13 nucleotides line up with TRBD2. The junction had 4 bases not matched to a gene; V was cut back by 5 bases and J by 0 bases. CDR1 is LNHDA, CDR2 SQIVND, per germline (reference sequence). The CDR3 is 16 amino acids. This CDR3 is CASSPGTSGVSYEQYF. CDR3 DNA: TGTGCCAGTAGTCCTGGGACTAGCGGGGTCTCCTACGAGCAGTACTTC.

This clonotype was recorded at least ten times. CDR3 sequence reads: CASSELGYYEQYF. In DNA, the CDR3 is TGTGCCAGCAGTGAACTTGGATACTACGAGCAGTACTTC. This chain links TRBV6-1 with TRBJ2-7; no reliable D call. Trimming removed 2 bases from V and 3 bases from J, with 8 bases in between. The CDR3 has 13 residues. Per the germline V gene, CDR1 is MNHNS and CDR2 is SASEGT.

This clonotype showed up many times. CDR3 amino acids: CASRFHNDNSPLHF. In nucleotides, the CDR3 is TGTGCCAGCAGATTCCACAACGATAATTCACCCCTCCACTTT. This chain connects TRBV27 to TRBJ1-6, with D hard to call. V was clipped by 6 bases and J by 5 bases, with 11 bases between them. From germline, CDR1 is MNHEY and CDR2 SMNVEV (reference sequence). The CDR3 has 14 amino acids.

In this sample, this clonotype turned up many times. V is TRBV11-2 and J is TRBJ2-5, with TRBD2 matching 9 bases. This CDR3 is built from 15 residues. The J segment lost 2 bases and the V segment lost 3 bases, leaving 4 bases of the junction unmatched. CDR1 and CDR2 (germline): SGHAT, FQNNGV. CDR3 sequence: CASSFWAGGQETQYF. The CDR3 DNA reads TGTGCCAGCAGCTTTTGGGCGGGGGGGCAAGAGACCCAGTACTTC.

The chain employs TRBV5-6 and TRBJ2-5; D possibly corresponds to TRBD1 (7 bases). CDR3 length: 13 residues. In germline, CDR1 is SGHDT, CDR2 YYEEEE. The V end lost 4 bases, the J end lost 4 bases, and 11 bases lay between the germline ends. The CDR3 bases are TGTGCCAGCAGCAACAGGGGAGGAGAGACCCAGTACTTC. It codes for CASSNRGGETQYF. Complete variable domain (other parts from reference TRBV5-6 and TRBJ2-5): DAGVTQSPTHLIKTRGQQVTLRCSPKSGHDTVSWYQQALGQGPQFIFQYYEEEERQRGNFPDRFSGHQFPNYSSELNVNALLLGDSALYLCASSNRGGETQYFGPGTRLLVL.

In regard to this clonotype: A much larger clonotype is one base distant, so this may be a read error. CDR3 DNA: TGTGCCAGCACCTTTGGCGGAGGCGTGGAGACCCAGTACTTC. This gives the protein CASTFGGGVETQYF. The chain employs TRBV5-8 and TRBJ2-5, with a tentative D call TRBD2 (5 bases). The CDR3 length is 14 residues. The germline V gene has CDR1 SGHTS and CDR2 YDEGEE. Trimming removed 6 bases at V and 5 bases at J, with 17 bases between.

At least ten counts were recorded for this clonotype. The chain recombines TRBV30 with TRBJ2-7; the match to TRBD1 covers 8 bases. Unmatched junction bases numbered 5, after V lost 3 bases and J lost 4 bases. Per the germline V gene, CDR1 is GTSNPN and CDR2 is SVGIG (reference sequence). The CDR3 totals 13 residues. The CDR3: CAWRGQGAYEQYF. CDR3 DNA: TGTGCCTGGAGAGGGCAGGGGGCGTACGAGCAGTACTTC.

This clonotype was seen a handful of times. This sequence joins TRBV20-1 and TRBJ1-5; tentatively, D is TRBD1 (5 bases). The CDR3 has 13 residues. V was cut by 3 bases and J by 5 bases, with 11 bases left in between. The germline CDR1 and CDR2 sequences are DFQATT and SNEGSKA (reference sequence). CDR3 sequence: CSASRGKDQPQHF. CDR3 DNA sequence: TGCAGTGCTAGTCGGGGCAAAGATCAGCCCCAGCATTTT.

This rearrangement joins TRBV7-8 to TRBJ2-5, with D unclear. The CDR3 covers 14 residues. The germline CDR1 and CDR2 sequences are SGHVS and FQNEAQ. With 5 bases removed from V and 2 bases from J, the gap between germline ends came to 12 bases. DNA for the CDR3: TGTGCCAGCAGCCTAGAGTTGGGACAAGAGACCCAGTACTTC. Its protein is CASSLELGQETQYF.

With regard to this clonotype: One end of the junction varies from germline; a read error may be responsible. J is TRBJ1-1 and V is TRBV7-2, with D possibly being TRBD1 (5 bases). The germline V gene has CDR1 SGHTA and CDR2 FQGNSA. The CDR3 runs 13 residues. DNA of the CDR3: TGTGTCAGCAGTTCCAGGGCGGACACTGAAGCCTTCTTT. It yields the protein CVSSSRADTEAFF.

The rearrangement joins TRBV29-1 to TRBJ2-5; D ambiguous. This CDR3 spans 10 amino acids. Trimming removed 1 base from V and 5 bases from J, with 2 bases in between. Germline CDR1 reads SQVTM; CDR2 reads ANQGSEA. The CDR3 bases are TGCAGCGTTGAAGCGGAGACCCAGTACTTC. Encoded protein: CSVEAETQYF. The whole variable domain, remainder taken from reference TRBV29-1 and TRBJ2-5, is SAVISQKPSRDICQRGTSLTIQCQVDSQVTMMFWYRQQPGQSLTLIATANQGSEATYESGFVIDKFPISRPNLTFSTLTVSNMSPEDSSIYLCSVEAETQYFGPGTRLLVL.

This clonotype came up many times. J is TRBJ2-1 and V is TRBV5-1; D is unresolved. V was trimmed by 4 bases and J by 4 bases, leaving 15 bases between them. CDR1 SGHRS and CDR2 YFSETQ come from the germline V gene. The CDR3 runs to 15 residues. As DNA, the CDR3 is TGCGCCAGCAGCATAGCAGAACCGATTTACAATGAGCAGTTCTTC. It encodes CASSIAEPIYNEQFF.

This chain uses TRBV10-3 with TRBJ1-2; weak D call: TRBD1 (5 bases). V was clipped by 2 bases and J by 8 bases, with 15 bases between them. Germline CDR1 reads ENHRY; CDR2 reads SYGVKD. The CDR3 sequence is 14 residues long. The CDR3 sequence is CAISEGGQTDGYTF. CDR3 coding DNA: TGTGCCATCAGTGAGGGGGGTCAGACAGACGGCTACACCTTC.

The chain employs TRBV20-1 and TRBJ2-7; the match to TRBD1 covers 9 bases. There are 14 residues in the CDR3. J was trimmed by 1 base and V by 6 bases; bases with no gene match: 7. Germline loops: CDR1 DFQATT, CDR2 SNEGSKA (reference sequence). The CDR3 protein is CSATGTGLSYEQYF. The CDR3 DNA follows: TGCAGTGCAACAGGGACAGGGTTGTCCTACGAGCAGTACTTC.

There are many counts of this clonotype. The rearrangement uses TRBV20-1 and TRBJ2-1; TRBD2 aligns across 11 bases. In germline, CDR1 is DFQATT, CDR2 SNEGSKA (reference sequence). V was clipped by 2 bases and J by 4 bases; unmatched bases: 4. The CDR3 has 15 residues. CDR3 protein: CSARPGLAAYNEQFF. The CDR3 bases are TGCAGTGCTAGACCGGGACTAGCGGCGTACAATGAGCAGTTCTTC.